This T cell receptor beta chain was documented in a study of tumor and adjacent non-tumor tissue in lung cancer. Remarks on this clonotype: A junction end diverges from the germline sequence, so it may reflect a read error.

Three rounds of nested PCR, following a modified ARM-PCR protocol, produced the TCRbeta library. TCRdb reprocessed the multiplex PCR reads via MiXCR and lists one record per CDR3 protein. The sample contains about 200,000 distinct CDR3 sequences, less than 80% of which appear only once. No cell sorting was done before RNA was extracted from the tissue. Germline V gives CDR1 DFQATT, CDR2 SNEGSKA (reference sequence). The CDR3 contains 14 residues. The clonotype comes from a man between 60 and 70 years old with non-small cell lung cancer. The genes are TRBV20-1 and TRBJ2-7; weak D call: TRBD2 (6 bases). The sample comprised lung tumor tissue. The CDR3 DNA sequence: TGCAGTGCTGGAGGTCTCAGGGACTCCTACGAGCACTACTTC. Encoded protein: CSAGGLRDSYEHYF.